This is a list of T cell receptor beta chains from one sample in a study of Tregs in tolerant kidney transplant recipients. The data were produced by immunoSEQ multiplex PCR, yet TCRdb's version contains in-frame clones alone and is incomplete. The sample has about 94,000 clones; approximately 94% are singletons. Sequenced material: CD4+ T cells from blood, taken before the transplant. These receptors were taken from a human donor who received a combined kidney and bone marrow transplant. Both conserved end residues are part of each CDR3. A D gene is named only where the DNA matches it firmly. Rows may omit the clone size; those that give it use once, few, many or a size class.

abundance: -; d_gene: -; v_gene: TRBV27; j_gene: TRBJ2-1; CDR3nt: TGTGCCAGTAGTCTAGGGCAGGGGACCTACAATGAGCAGTTCTTC; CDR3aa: CASSLGQGTYNEQFF
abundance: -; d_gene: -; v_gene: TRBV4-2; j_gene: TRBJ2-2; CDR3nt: TGTGCCAGCAGCCAAGATTTCGCAGGGGGGACCACCGGGGAGCTGTTTTTT; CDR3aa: CASSQDFAGGTTGELFF
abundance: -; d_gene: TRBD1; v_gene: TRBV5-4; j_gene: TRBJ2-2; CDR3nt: TGTGCCAGCAGCTCAGGACAGGGGGCGACCGGGGAGCTGTTTTTT; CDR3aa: CASSSGQGATGELFF
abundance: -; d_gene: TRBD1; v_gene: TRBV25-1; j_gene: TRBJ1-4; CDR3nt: TGTGCCAGCAGTGAGGCCCAGGGGGGAGAAAAACTGTTTTTT; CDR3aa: CASSEAQGGEKLFF
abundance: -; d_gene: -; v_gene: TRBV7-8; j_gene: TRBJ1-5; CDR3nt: TGTGCCAGCAGCTTAAACAGTTTATACAATCAGCCCCAGCATTTT; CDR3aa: CASSLNSLYNQPQHF
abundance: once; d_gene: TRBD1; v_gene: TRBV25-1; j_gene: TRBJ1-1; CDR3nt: TGTGCCAGCAGTGGACAGGGGAGAGCTTTCTTT; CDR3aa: CASSGQGRAFF
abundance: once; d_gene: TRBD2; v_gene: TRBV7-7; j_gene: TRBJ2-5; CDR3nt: TGTGCCAGCAGCTCCCTAGCGGGCCAAGAGACCCAGTACTTC; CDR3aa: CASSSLAGQETQYF
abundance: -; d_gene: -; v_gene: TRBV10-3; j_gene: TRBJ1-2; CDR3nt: TGTGCCATCAGCGAACCCGAACGGGGGATTGGCTACACCTTC; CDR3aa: CAISEPERGIGYTF
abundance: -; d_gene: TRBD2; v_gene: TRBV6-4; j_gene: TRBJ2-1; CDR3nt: TGTGCCAGCAGTCGCGGACTAGCGGGATTGGGCAATGAGCAGTTCTTC; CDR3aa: CASSRGLAGLGNEQFF
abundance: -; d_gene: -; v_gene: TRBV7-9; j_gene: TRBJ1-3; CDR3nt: TGTGCCAGCAGCTTAGTTCTGACAGATTTTGGCTCTGGAAACACCATATATTTT; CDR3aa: CASSLVLTDFGSGNTIYF
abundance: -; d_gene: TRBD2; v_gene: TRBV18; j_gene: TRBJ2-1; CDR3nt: TGTGCCAGCTCAGGCCCGGCGGGAGCAGGAAATGAGCAGTTCTTC; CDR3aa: CASSGPAGAGNEQFF
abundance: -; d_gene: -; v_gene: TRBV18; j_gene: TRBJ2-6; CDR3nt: TGTGCCAGCTCATTGGCAGGGGGGTCGTCGGGGGCCAACGTCCTGACTTTC; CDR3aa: CASSLAGGSSGANVLTF
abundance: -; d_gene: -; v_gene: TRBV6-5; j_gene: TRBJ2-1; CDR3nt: TGTGCCAGCAGTTTTAGCGGAGAGCAGTTCTTC; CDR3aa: CASSFSGEQFF
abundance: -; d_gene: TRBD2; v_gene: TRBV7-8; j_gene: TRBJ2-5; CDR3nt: TGTGCCAGCAGCTTAGGTAGCGGGAACCAAGAGACCCAGTACTTC; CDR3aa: CASSLGSGNQETQYF
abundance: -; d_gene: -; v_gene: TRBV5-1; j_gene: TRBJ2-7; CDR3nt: TGCGCCAGCAGCTTGGGAGGGGGTGGGCAGAACGAGCAGTACTTC; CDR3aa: CASSLGGGGQNEQYF
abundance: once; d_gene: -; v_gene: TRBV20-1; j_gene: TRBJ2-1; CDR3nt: TGCAGTGCTAGACTAGTTAGTCTGTTCTTC; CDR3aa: CSARLVSLFF
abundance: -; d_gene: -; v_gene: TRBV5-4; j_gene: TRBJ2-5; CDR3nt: TGTGCCAGCAGTGCGCTGTATAAGGAGACCCAGTACTTC; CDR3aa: CASSALYKETQYF
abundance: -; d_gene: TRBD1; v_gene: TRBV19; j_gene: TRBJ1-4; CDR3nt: TGTGCCTGCGGACAGGGGACTGAAAAACTGTTTTTT; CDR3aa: CACGQGTEKLFF
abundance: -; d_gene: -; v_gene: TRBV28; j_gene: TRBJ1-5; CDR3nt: TGTGCCAGCAGTTCTATGGGCAGGCCCGATCAGCCCCAGCATTTT; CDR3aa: CASSSMGRPDQPQHF
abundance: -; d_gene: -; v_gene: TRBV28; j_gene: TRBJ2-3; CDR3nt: TGTGCCAGCAGCCGAACAGGGATAGATACGCAGTATTTT; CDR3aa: CASSRTGIDTQYF
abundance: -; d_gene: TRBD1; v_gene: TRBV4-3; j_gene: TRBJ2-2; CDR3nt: TGCGCCAGCAGCCAGGGACAGGGGAGGACCGGGGAGCTGTTTTTT; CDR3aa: CASSQGQGRTGELFF
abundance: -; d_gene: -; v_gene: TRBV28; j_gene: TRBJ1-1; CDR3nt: TGTGCCAGCAGAGCTACGGGACGGACTATGAACACTGAAGCTTTCTTT; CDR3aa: CASRATGRTMNTEAFF
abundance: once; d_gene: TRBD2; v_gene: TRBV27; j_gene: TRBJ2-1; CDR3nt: TGTGCCAGCAGTCCCGGGACTAGCGGGGGGCCGAGCTCCTACAATGAGCAGTTCTTC; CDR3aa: CASSPGTSGGPSSYNEQFF
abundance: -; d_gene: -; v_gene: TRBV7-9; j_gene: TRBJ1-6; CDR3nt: TGTGCCAGCAGCTTAGCTAATAATAATTCACCCCTCCACTTT; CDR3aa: CASSLANNNSPLHF
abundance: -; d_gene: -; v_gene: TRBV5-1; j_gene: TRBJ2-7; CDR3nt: TGCGCCAGCAGGGGTAGAGGTTACGAGCAGTACTTC; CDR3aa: CASRGRGYEQYF
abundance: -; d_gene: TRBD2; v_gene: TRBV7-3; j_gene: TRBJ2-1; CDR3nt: TGTGCCAGCAGCGCGCAAGTAGCGGGGGGGAATGAGCAGTTCTTC; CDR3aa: CASSAQVAGGNEQFF
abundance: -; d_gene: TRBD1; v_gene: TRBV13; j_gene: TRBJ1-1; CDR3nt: TGTGCCAGCAGCTCAGCCCGCAGGGGGTCTGAAGCTTTCTTT; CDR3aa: CASSSARRGSEAFF
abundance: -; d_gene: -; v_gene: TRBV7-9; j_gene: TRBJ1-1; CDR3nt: TGTGCCAGCAGCTCAACGGGGAACACTGAAGCTTTCTTT; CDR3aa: CASSSTGNTEAFF
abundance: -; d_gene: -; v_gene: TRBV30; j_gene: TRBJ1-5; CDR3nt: TGTGCCTGGAGTTCAGACAGGTCTCAGCCCCAGCATTTT; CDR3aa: CAWSSDRSQPQHF
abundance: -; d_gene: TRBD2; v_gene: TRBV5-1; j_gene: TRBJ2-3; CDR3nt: TGCGCCAGCAGCTTGCCGGGACTAGCGGGTGCAGATACGCAGTATTTT; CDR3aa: CASSLPGLAGADTQYF
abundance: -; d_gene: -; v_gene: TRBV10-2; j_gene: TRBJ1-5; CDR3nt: TGCGCCAGCAGTGAAGGGACACCAAATCAGCCCCAGCATTTT; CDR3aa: CASSEGTPNQPQHF
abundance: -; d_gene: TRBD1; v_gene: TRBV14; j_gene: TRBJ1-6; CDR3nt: TGTGCCAGCAGCCGGGACAGGGTCAATTCACCCCTCCACTTT; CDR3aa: CASSRDRVNSPLHF
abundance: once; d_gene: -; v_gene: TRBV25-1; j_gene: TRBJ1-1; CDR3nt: TGTGCCAGCAGTGAATGGAGTGAAGCTTTCTTT; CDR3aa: CASSEWSEAFF
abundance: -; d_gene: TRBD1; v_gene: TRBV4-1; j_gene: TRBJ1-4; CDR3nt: TGCGCCAGCAGCCAAGCAAGGACAGGGGCGCGTAAACTGTTTTTT; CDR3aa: CASSQARTGARKLFF
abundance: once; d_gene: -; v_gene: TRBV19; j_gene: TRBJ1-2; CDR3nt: TGTGCCAGTAGTATTGCGCCGGGACACAGCTATGGCTACACCTTC; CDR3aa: CASSIAPGHSYGYTF
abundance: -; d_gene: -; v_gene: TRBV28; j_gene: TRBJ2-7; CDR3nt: TGTGCCAGCAGTTTACCCGGGACAATCTACGAGCAGTACTTC; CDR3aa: CASSLPGTIYEQYF
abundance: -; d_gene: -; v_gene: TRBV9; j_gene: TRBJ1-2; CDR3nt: TGTGCCAGCAGCGTGACAGGCGGTAGCTATGGCTACACCTTC; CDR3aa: CASSVTGGSYGYTF
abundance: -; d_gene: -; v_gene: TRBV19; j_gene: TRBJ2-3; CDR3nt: TGTGCCAGTAGTCCAACAGGGCCTGACGCACATACGCAGTATTTT; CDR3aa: CASSPTGPDAHTQYF
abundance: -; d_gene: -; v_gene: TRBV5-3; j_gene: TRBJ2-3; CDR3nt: TGTGCCAGAAGCAGCCAAACAGGGTCTATCACAGATACGCAGTATTTT; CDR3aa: CARSSQTGSITDTQYF
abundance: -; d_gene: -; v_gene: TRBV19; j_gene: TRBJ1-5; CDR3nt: TGTGCCAGTAAGATACGGGGTAGCAATCAGCCCCAGCATTTT; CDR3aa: CASKIRGSNQPQHF
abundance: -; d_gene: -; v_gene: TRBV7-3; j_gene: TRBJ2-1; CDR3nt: TGTGCCAGCAGCGATAGCGGTACTTACAATGAGCAGTTCTTC; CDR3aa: CASSDSGTYNEQFF
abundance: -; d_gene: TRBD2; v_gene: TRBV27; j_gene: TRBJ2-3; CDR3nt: TGTGCCAGCAGACGACTAGCCCTAACTGCAGATACGCAGTATTTT; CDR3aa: CASRRLALTADTQYF
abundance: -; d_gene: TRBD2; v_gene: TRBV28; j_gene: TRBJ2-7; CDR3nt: TGTGCCAGCATAACGAAGCGGGGACGCTACGAGCAGTACTTC; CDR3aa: CASITKRGRYEQYF
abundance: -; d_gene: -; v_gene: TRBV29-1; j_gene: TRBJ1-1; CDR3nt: TGCAGCGTTGCAAGAGGAGTGAACACTGAAGCTTTCTTT; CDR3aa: CSVARGVNTEAFF
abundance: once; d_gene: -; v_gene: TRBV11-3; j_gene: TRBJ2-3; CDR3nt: TGTGCCAGCAGCTTAGGGGCAACGGGAGGCACAGATACGCAGTATTTT; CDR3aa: CASSLGATGGTDTQYF
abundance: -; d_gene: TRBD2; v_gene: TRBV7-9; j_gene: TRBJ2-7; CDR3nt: TGTGCCAGCAGCTTAGTTATGTCTAGCGGGTCGCTCTACGAGCAGTACTTC; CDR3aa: CASSLVMSSGSLYEQYF